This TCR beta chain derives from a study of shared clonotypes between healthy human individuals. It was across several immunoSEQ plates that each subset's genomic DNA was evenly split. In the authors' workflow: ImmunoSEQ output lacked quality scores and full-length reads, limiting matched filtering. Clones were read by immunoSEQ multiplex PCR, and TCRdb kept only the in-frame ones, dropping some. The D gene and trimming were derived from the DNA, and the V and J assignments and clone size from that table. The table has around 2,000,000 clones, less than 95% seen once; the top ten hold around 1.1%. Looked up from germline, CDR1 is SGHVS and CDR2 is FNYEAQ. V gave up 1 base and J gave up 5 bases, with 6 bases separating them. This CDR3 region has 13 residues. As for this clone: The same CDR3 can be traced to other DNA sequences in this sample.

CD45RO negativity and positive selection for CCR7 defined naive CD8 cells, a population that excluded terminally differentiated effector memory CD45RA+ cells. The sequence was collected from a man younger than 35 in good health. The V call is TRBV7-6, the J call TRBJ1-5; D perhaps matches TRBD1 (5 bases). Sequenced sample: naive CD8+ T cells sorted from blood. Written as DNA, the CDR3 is TGTGCCAGCAGCTTAGGCAGGGATCAGCCCCAGCATTTT. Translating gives CASSLGRDQPQHF. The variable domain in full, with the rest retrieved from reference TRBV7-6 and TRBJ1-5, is GAGVSQSPRYKVTKRGQDVALRCDPISGHVSLYWYRQALGQGPEFLTYFNYEAQQDKSGLPNDRFSAERPEGSISTLTIQRTEQRDSAMYRCASSLGRDQPQHFGDGTRLSIL.